This TCR beta chain was found in a study of blood T cell repertoires in COVID-19. TCRdb's table, derived via immunoSEQ multiplex PCR, lists solely in-frame clones and lacks some. Altogether 170,000 or so clones are present, just over 85% being singletons, with the ten largest covering around 6.6%. V was pared by 3 bases and J by 10 bases, with 15 bases between. CDR1 and CDR2 (germline): KGHDR, SFDVKD. This CDR3 is built from 14 residues. Sequences were obtained from peripheral blood. The source of this sequence is a man aged 50-60 years with active or convalescent COVID-19. The V call is TRBV24-1, the J call TRBJ2-1; D gene unclear. This CDR3 reads CATSDLGEPSEQFF. CDR3 nucleotides: TGTGCCACCAGTGATCTTGGAGAACCCTCGGAGCAGTTCTTC.